The 17 T cell receptor beta chains below were found in one sample sequenced in a study of early T cells in non-severe SARS-CoV-2 infection. TCRdb re-called the 5' RACE reads through MiXCR, storing one row per CDR3 protein. The sample holds tens of thousands of distinct CDR3 sequences, roughly 7.7% seen once. The sequencing input was whole blood. The receptors stem from an adult who was a healthcare worker with PCR-confirmed SARS-CoV-2 infection or an uninfected control (not recorded which).

This clonotype is labeled as medium-sized (0.01 to 0.1%). The chain links TRBV7-9 to TRBJ1-1; possibly TRBD1 for D (5 bases). This CDR3 is 14 amino acids long. CDR1 SEHNR and CDR2 FQNEAQ come from the germline V gene (reference sequence). Between the trimmed V and J ends, which lost 1 base and 12 bases, there was a span of 18 bases. The CDR3 reads CASSLVNGAGGTFF. The CDR3 DNA reads TGTGCCAGCAGCTTAGTGAATGGGGCCGGGGGGACTTTCTTT.

This clonotype was counted between two and nine times. The chain recombines TRBV20-1 with TRBJ2-5, with D uncertain. V dropped 0 bases and J dropped 6 bases, with 5 bases sitting between them. The V gene's germline CDR1 is DFQATT and CDR2 SNEGSKA (reference sequence). CDR3 size: 11 residues. The CDR3 here is CSARDVQTQYF. The DNA of the CDR3 is TGCAGTGCTAGAGATGTGCAGACCCAGTACTTC.

This clonotype showed up many times. This chain links TRBV30 with TRBJ1-5, with D tentatively TRBD1 (6 bases). This CDR3 is 15 amino acids long. The V and J ends lost 0 bases and 3 bases respectively, with 12 bases between them. Germline V CDR1 and CDR2: GTSNPN, SVGIG (reference sequence). In DNA form, the CDR3 reads TGTGCCTGGAGTGTAGGGGGGGCCGTCAATCAGCCCCAGCATTTT. Its translation is CAWSVGGAVNQPQHF.

This clonotype has more than one count but fewer than ten. This chain joins TRBV30 and TRBJ1-6, with D unresolved. In germline, CDR1 is GTSNPN, CDR2 SVGIG (reference sequence). V was trimmed by 2 bases and J by 7 bases, leaving 9 bases between them. There are 13 residues in the CDR3. CDR3 sequence: CAWSRTYNSPLHF. The CDR3 DNA reads TGTGCCTGGAGTAGGACGTACAATTCACCCCTCCACTTT.

This clonotype came up many times. The chain joins TRBV11-1 to TRBJ2-1; D may be TRBD2 (5 bases). Germline CDR1 is SGHAT and CDR2 is FQDESV (reference sequence). This CDR3 has 13 amino acids. Trimming shortened V by 7 bases and J by 9 bases, and 16 bases separated the two germline ends. CDR3 bases: TGTGCCAGCACCGAGGCACGGGAAGGTGAGCAGTTCTTC. This codes for CASTEAREGEQFF.

CDR3 nucleotides: TGTGCCACCAGTGATTGGAGACAGGGTGTAGCTTTCTTT. The encoded protein is CATSDWRQGVAFF. The chain couples TRBV24-1 to TRBJ1-1; 7 bases map to TRBD1. The V gene end was trimmed by 2 bases and the J gene end by 10 bases; junction bases not matched to a gene: 6. The CDR3 spans 13 residues. Per the germline V gene, CDR1 is KGHDR and CDR2 is SFDVKD.

In this sample, this clonotype turned up many times. The V call is TRBV5-6, the J call TRBJ2-7; the D is unclear. The CDR3 is made up of 16 amino acids. The germline gives CDR1 SGHDT, CDR2 YYEEEE. With 4 bases removed from V and 5 bases from J, the gap between germline ends came to 22 bases. For the CDR3, the DNA is TGTGCCAGCAGCGAAGAGGTGGCAGCACTTCCCCACGAGCAGTACTTC. It yields the protein CASSEEVAALPHEQYF.

This clonotype was seen more than once but under ten times. The chain carries TRBV27 and TRBJ1-2, with a possible D match to TRBD1 (6 bases). V dropped 2 bases and J dropped 4 bases, with 8 bases sitting between them. Germline V gene sequence: CDR1 MNHEY, CDR2 SMNVEV (reference sequence). The CDR3 spans 13 residues. The CDR3 here is CASSLGGPYGYTF. The CDR3 DNA sequence: TGTGCCAGCAGTTTAGGGGGGCCCTATGGCTACACCTTC.

This clonotype was recorded at least ten times. The chain carries TRBV10-2 and TRBJ2-7; 11 nucleotides line up with TRBD2. Germline CDR1 WSHSY, CDR2 SAAADI. The CDR3 length is 14 residues. After removal of 3 bases from V and 4 bases from J, the junction contained 2 bases not matched to a gene. CDR3 bases: TGCGCCAGCAGTGAAGGACTAGCGGGTTACGAGCAGTACTTC. Translating it yields CASSEGLAGYEQYF.

This clonotype showed up many times. The V and J genes are TRBV12-3 or TRBV12-4 and TRBJ2-1; TRBD2 might be the D (5 bases). Trimming removed 3 bases at V and 8 bases at J, with 5 bases between. The CDR3 runs to 11 residues. DNA for the CDR3: TGTGCCAGCAGTTTGCGGGATGAGCAGTTCTTC. Encoded protein: CASSLRDEQFF.

Many counts were recorded for this clonotype. V and J are TRBV5-4 and TRBJ2-7; TRBD1 matches at 8 bases. The CDR3 length is 16 residues. The V gene end was trimmed by 0 bases and the J gene end by 6 bases; junction bases not matched to a gene: 11. Germline values: CDR1 SGHNT, CDR2 YYREEE (reference sequence). CDR3 region: CASSLAPGQGRGEQYF. CDR3 bases: TGTGCCAGCAGCTTGGCCCCAGGACAGGGAAGAGGCGAGCAGTACTTC. Combining the CDR3 with reference TRBV5-4 and TRBJ2-7 gives the whole variable domain ETGVTQSPTHLIKTRGQQVTLRCSSQSGHNTVSWYQQALGQGPQFIFQYYREEENGRGNFPPRFSGLQFPNYSSELNVNALELDDSALYLCASSLAPGQGRGEQYFGPGTRLTVT.

This clonotype was counted a few times. The chain uses TRBV28 and TRBJ2-2, with 7 bases fitting TRBD2. Germline values: CDR1 MDHEN, CDR2 SYDVKM. V shed 4 bases, J shed 7 bases, and the junction held 6 bases outside the gene matches. The CDR3 runs 14 residues. This CDR3 is CASSYREDGGELFF. The CDR3 DNA sequence: TGTGCCAGCAGTTACCGGGAGGATGGCGGGGAGCTGTTTTTT.

The V and J genes are TRBV15 and TRBJ2-5, with TRBD1 identical over 8 bases. Germline values: CDR1 LNHNV, CDR2 YYDKDF (reference sequence). V trimming: 2 bases; J trimming: 5 bases; junction bases outside the gene matches: 1. The CDR3 is 13 amino acids. The CDR3, as DNA: TGTGCCACCAGCAGAAGACAGGGGGAGACCCAGTACTTC. Protein product: CATSRRQGETQYF.

This clonotype was detected only a few times. V is TRBV5-1 and J is TRBJ2-1; no clear D. The CDR3 is 15 residues long. From germline, CDR1 is SGHRS and CDR2 YFSETQ. Trimming took 4 bases from V and 0 from J, leaving 11 bases between them. The DNA of the CDR3 is TGCGCCAGCAGCCAGGAATGGAGCTCCTACAATGAGCAGTTCTTC. This encodes CASSQEWSSYNEQFF.

This clonotype was seen repeatedly, ten times or more. The chain combines TRBV14 with TRBJ2-1; no firm D call. The V end lost 4 bases, the J end lost 6 bases, and 13 bases lay between the germline ends. Germline V lookup: CDR1 SGHDN, CDR2 FVKESK. This CDR3 comprises 14 residues. The CDR3 coding sequence is TGTGCCAGCAGCCGTTCCAGCGTCCGCAATGAGCAGTTCTTC. This codes for CASSRSSVRNEQFF.

This clonotype is medium-sized (0.01 to 0.1%) within its sample. The J gene is TRBJ2-7, the V gene TRBV24-1, with D perhaps given as TRBD1 or TRBD2 (5 bases each). In germline, CDR1 is KGHDR, CDR2 SFDVKD. This CDR3 is 12 amino acids long. Trimming took 2 bases from V and 9 from J, leaving 10 bases between them. The CDR3 sequence: CATSDSGALQYF. CDR3 in DNA: TGTGCCACCAGTGATTCCGGGGCCTTGCAGTACTTC.

A few counts support this clonotype. The chain uses TRBV10-2 and TRBJ2-5; 8 bases are shared with TRBD1. V shed 4 bases and J 4 bases; nucleotides not matched to a gene: 2. Germline CDR1 reads WSHSY; CDR2 reads SAAADI. This CDR3 contains 13 residues. The chain's CDR3 is CASSGTGPETQYF. The CDR3 bases are TGCGCCAGCAGTGGGACAGGGCCAGAGACCCAGTACTTC.